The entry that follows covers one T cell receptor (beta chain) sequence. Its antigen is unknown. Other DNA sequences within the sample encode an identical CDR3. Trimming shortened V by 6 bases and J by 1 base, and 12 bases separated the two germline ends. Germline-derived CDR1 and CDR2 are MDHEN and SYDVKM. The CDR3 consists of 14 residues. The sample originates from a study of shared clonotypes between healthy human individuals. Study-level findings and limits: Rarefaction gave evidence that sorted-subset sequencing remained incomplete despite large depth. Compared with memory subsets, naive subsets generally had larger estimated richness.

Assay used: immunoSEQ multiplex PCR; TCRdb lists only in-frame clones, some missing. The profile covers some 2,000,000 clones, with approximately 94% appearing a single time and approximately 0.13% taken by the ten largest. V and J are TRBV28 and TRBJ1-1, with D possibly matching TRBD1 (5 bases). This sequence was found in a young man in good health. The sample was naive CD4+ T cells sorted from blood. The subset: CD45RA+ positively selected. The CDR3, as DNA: TGTGCCAGCAGCTCAGGGACGAGGAACACTGAAGCTTTCTTT. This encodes CASSSGTRNTEAFF.